Given below is one T cell receptor beta chain in context. Germline V gene lookup returns CDR1 SGHVS and CDR2 FQNEAQ. The CDR3 is made up of 14 amino acids. V was shortened by 1 base and J by 4 bases, with 5 bases between the two germline ends. The data are from a study of blood T cell repertoires in COVID-19. Study information: Italy, Spain and the United States were the sources of the convalescent and acute COVID-19 samples. PBMCs, B-cell-depleted T cells, or T cells provided the cDNA or gDNA that made up the material.

In the study's own analysis: It was from reference gene primer amplification that nucleated cell counts were estimated. This table comes from immunoSEQ multiplex PCR, and its TCRdb copy is limited to in-frame clones, with some not included. Clone size and the V and J calls come from that table; the DNA yielded D and trimming. Of 140,000 to 150,000 clones in the sample, around 81% were seen once. The sequencing sample was made of peripheral blood. The TCR comes from a human donor in a cohort sampled during active COVID-19. The J gene is TRBJ2-6, the V gene TRBV7-8; D ambiguous. The CDR3 spells CASSLDSGANVLTF. CDR3 in DNA: TGTGCCAGCAGCTTAGACTCCGGGGCCAACGTCCTGACTTTC.